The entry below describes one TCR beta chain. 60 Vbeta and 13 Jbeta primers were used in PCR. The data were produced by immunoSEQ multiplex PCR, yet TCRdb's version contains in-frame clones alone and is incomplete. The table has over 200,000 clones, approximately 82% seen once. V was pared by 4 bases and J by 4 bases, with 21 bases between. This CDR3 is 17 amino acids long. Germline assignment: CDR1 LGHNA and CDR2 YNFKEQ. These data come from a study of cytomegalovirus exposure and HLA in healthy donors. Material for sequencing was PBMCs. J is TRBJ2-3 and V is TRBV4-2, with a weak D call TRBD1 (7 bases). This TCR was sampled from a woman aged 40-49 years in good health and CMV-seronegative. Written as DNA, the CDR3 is TGTGCCAGCAGCCGAGGAGGGGGCAGGGGCTTAGCAGATACGCAGTATTTT. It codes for CASSRGGGRGLADTQYF.